This paragraph reports one T cell receptor beta chain. The data derive from a study of patients and donors after allogeneic stem cell transplantation. CDR3 length: 18 amino acids. Trimming shortened V by 0 bases and J by 0 bases, and 18 bases separated the two germline ends. Germline CDR1 reads SGHVS; CDR2 reads FNYEAQ. TCRdb redid the calling of the RT-PCR reads with MiXCR, one entry per CDR3 protein. The data contain about 74,000 distinct CDR3 sequences, more than 25% of them singletons. The receptor was derived from a human donor who was either an allogeneic HSCT recipient or a stem cell or donor lymphocyte infusion donor (not recorded which). It is not recorded whose cells these are; they may come from a transplant donor. The chain recombines TRBV7-6 with TRBJ2-7; D possibly matches TRBD1 or TRBD2 (6 bases each). The material sequenced was blood, either unsorted or a sorted T cell fraction (not recorded which). In nucleotides, the CDR3 is TGTGCCAGCAGCTTAGCGGGGGGACACCAAGACCTCTCCTACGAGCAGTACTTC. Residues: CASSLAGGHQDLSYEQYF.